This TCR beta chain was sequenced in a study of T-cell reconstitution after alpha-beta-depleted transplantation in children (dated by TCRdb to 2016 to 2017). Study-wide context: Using TCR repertoire profiling, the study quantitatively followed how T-cell immune reconstitution unfolded in children after TCRalphabeta/CD19-depleted allogeneic hematopoietic cell transplantation. What the work shows at the level of the full study, not this receptor alone: The high TCRbeta diversity at day 60 in some patients was ascribed to recipient T cells and intrathymic progenitors that had survived conditioning. About two months after transplant, the apparently early recovery of alphabetaT-cell counts reportedly depended on just several hundred clones that had expanded rapidly and came from non-depleted graft cells. Hyperexpanded clone frequencies declined over subsequent months; after one year, T-cell counts and TCRbeta diversity were mostly attributed to newly produced T cells.

Read against the paper, the sample's treatment or condition label means: allogeneic hematopoietic cell transplantation with graft depleted of TCRalphabeta T cells and CD19 B cells. Transplant recipients were children who received TCRalphabeta/CD19-depleted allogeneic hematopoietic cell grafts. Library construction relied on PCR. Sequencing used an Illumina HiSeq 2500. To normalize quantification of the TCRbeta repertoire, the TCR libraries were built with molecular barcoding that relied on unique molecular identifiers. TCRdb trimmed the raw reads at Q25, called clones with MiXCR and kept productive beta chains. CDR3 protein duplicates are merged, each entry listing the most common genes and DNA. This sample holds more than 300,000 distinct CDR3 sequences; 16% were observed only once. The ten most abundant clones make up 35% to 50% of the sample. There are many counts of this clonotype. The antigen it binds to is not known. Base qualities are not provided; no much larger clone lies one nucleotide away.

V is reduced by 0 bases and J by 3 bases, leaving a spacing of 11 bases between them. The CDR3, from cysteine to phenylalanine, totals 15 residues. Of the read, only the CDR3 DNA is kept; its 45 bases are in frame from base 1. CDR1 LGHNA and CDR2 YSLEER are derived from the germline V gene. The chain is assembled from TRBV4-3 and TRBJ1-2, with the D gene call left open. This receptor was obtained from a male patient aged 2-9 years who had a stem cell transplant for acute lymphoblastic leukemia, so the T cells may come from the graft donor. Here the sequenced sample was PBMCs, mostly from graft donor cells, taken 360 days after TCRalphabeta/CD19-depleted stem cell transplant. The CDR3: CASSQDGEGDYGYTF. The nucleotide sequence is TGCGCCAGCAGCCAAGACGGGGAGGGAGACTATGGCTACACCTTC.